This T cell receptor (beta chain) was captured by sequencing in a study of blood T cell repertoires in COVID-19. Study-level background: Acute and convalescent COVID-19 samples came from the United States, Italy and Spain.

In the source study's methods: Nucleated cell number was recorded as an estimate derived from reference gene primer amplification. TCRdb keeps only in-frame clones here, not all; method: immunoSEQ multiplex PCR. V and J calls and clone size are given by that table; D and trimming were obtained from the DNA. The data contain around 110,000 clones, around 78% of them singletons. CDR3 length: 18 amino acids. With 1 base clipped from V and 0 bases from J, the junction kept 4 bases outside the gene matches. Germline values: CDR1 SEHNR, CDR2 FQNEAQ (reference sequence). The chain recombines TRBV7-9 with TRBJ2-2, with TRBD2 matching 11 bases. The TCR originated in a man under 40 with acute or convalescent COVID-19. Material: peripheral blood. As DNA, the CDR3 is TGTGCCAGCAGCTTAGGTCTAGCGGGAGGAGCGAACACCGGGGAGCTGTTTTTT. Translation: CASSLGLAGGANTGELFF.